This T cell receptor (beta chain) came from a study of T-cell reconstitution after alpha-beta-depleted transplantation in children. Trimming cost V 3 bases and J 5 bases; bases outside gene matches: 4. Germline CDR1 reads MNHNS; CDR2 reads SASEGT. The CDR3 sequence is 16 residues long. This clonotype was found once. Using unique molecular identifiers, the investigators prepared the TCRbeta library. MiXCR, run by TCRdb on the PCR reads, gives a single entry per CDR3 protein. Among approximately 980,000 distinct CDR3 sequences listed, about 29% were seen once. Sequences were derived from PBMCs, mostly from graft donor cells, sampled 360 days after TCRalphabeta/CD19-depleted stem cell transplant. The chain is built from TRBV6-1 and TRBJ2-2; 12 nucleotides align to TRBD2. This TCR was sampled from a boy younger than two who had a stem cell transplant for SCID, so the T cells may come from the graft donor. The CDR3: CASSETSGSDTGELFF. The CDR3 coding sequence is TGTGCCAGCAGTGAGACTAGCGGGAGTGATACCGGGGAGCTGTTTTTT.